The rows below give T cell receptor beta chains drawn from one sample of a study of shared clonotypes between healthy human individuals. Using immunoSEQ multiplex PCR, the repertoire was profiled, and TCRdb retains in-frame clones only, with some absent. The table lists hundreds of thousands of clones, roughly 96% of them singletons. The specimen was naive CD8+ T cells sorted from blood. Every receptor here comes from a woman between 25 and 40 years old in good health. Both conserved end residues are part of each CDR3. D genes are given only for firm matches. The size of a clone is reported for some rows only, either as once, few or many, or as a class for expanded clones.

>TRBJ2-5|TRBD1|.|TRBV6-6
TGTGCCAGCAGTTCAACAGGGGCCCAAGAGACCCAGTACTTC
CASSSTGAQETQYF
>TRBJ2-7|TRBD2|.|TRBV2
TGTGCCAGCAGTGCTTTGGCGGGAGGCAACTACGAGCAGTACTTC
CASSALAGGNYEQYF
>TRBJ1-1|TRBD1|.|TRBV27
TGTGCCAGCAGTCCGGGACAGGGGGCGGGTGGCACTGAAGCTTTCTTT
CASSPGQGAGGTEAFF
>TRBJ1-5|.|.|TRBV6-5
TGTGCCAGCAGCGTAGCCTTGGGCAATCAGCCCCAGCATTTT
CASSVALGNQPQHF
>TRBJ2-5|.|.|TRBV20-1
TGCAGTGTCTCGGGGAAGAGGGAGCAGTACTTC
CSVSGKREQYF
>TRBJ1-5|.|.|TRBV2
TGTGCCAGCATGGATCGGGGGAACAATCAGCCCCAGCATTTT
CASMDRGNNQPQHF
>TRBJ2-3|.|.|TRBV7-9
TGTGCCAGCAGCTTCGGGGATACGCAGTATTTT
CASSFGDTQYF
>TRBJ2-7|.|.|TRBV19
TGTGCCAGTGGGGCGGGAATGGGCAACTACGAGCAGTACTTC
CASGAGMGNYEQYF
>TRBJ2-7|.|.|TRBV13
TGTGCCAGCAGCTTAGAGAGCCGACGGGGTTACGAGCAGTACTTC
CASSLESRRGYEQYF
>TRBJ1-1|.|few|TRBV28
TGTGCCATTAGCCGGGACACTGAAGCTTTCTTT
CAISRDTEAFF
>TRBJ1-2|.|once|TRBV25-1
TGTGCCAGCAGTGAATCGTATGTTGAGGCCCAGTATGGCTACACCTTC
CASSESYVEAQYGYTF
>TRBJ2-5|.|.|TRBV27
TGTGCCAGCAGTTTAGTGGGAGAAGAGACCCAGTACTTC
CASSLVGEETQYF
>TRBJ2-2|TRBD2|.|TRBV29-1
TGCAGCGTTGTGGCCGGGACTACGAACACCGGGGAGCTGTTTTTT
CSVVAGTTNTGELFF
>TRBJ1-2|.|.|TRBV28
TGTGCCAGCAGTTTAAGCCCCTTGGGGTATGGCTACACCTTC
CASSLSPLGYGYTF
>TRBJ1-2|.|.|TRBV5-6
TGTGCCAGCAGCTTGGATACAACTCCTATGTACGACACCTTC
CASSLDTTPMYDTF
>TRBJ2-1|.|.|TRBV19
TGTGCCAGTAGTATGGGATTACCTTCCTACAATGAGCAGTTCTTC
CASSMGLPSYNEQFF
>TRBJ1-1|.|.|TRBV7-9
TGTGCCAGCACCGATTCCCTATACTTTGAAGCTTTCTTT
CASTDSLYFEAFF
>TRBJ2-1|.|.|TRBV28
TGTGCCAGCAGCCTAACTAAAGGCAATGAGCAGTTCTTC
CASSLTKGNEQFF
>TRBJ2-7|TRBD2|.|TRBV9
TGTGCCAGCAGCCCCGGGACTAGCGGCAGCTACGAGCAGTACTTC
CASSPGTSGSYEQYF
>TRBJ1-5|.|.|TRBV7-8
TGTGCCAGCAGCTTGTATCAGGGGCCAAGTCAGCCCCAGCATTTT
CASSLYQGPSQPQHF
>TRBJ2-7|TRBD2|.|TRBV13
TGTGCCAGCAGCCCCGGGACTAGCGGGGGGGAGCAGTACTTC
CASSPGTSGGEQYF
>TRBJ1-2|.|.|TRBV6-5
TGTGCCAGCAGTTACCTGAATGGGGGCGGCTACACCTTC
CASSYLNGGGYTF
>TRBJ1-1|.|.|TRBV5-8
TGTGCCAGCAGGGGACGGCGGGAGAGTAACACTGAAGCTTTCTTT
CASRGRRESNTEAFF
>TRBJ2-3|TRBD2|.|TRBV28
TGTGCCACAAACGGGAGACTAGCGGAGAACACAGATACGCAGTATTTT
CATNGRLAENTDTQYF
>TRBJ2-2|TRBD2|.|TRBV4-1
TGCGCCAGCAGCCAAGATCTTTGGACTAGCGGGATTGTAGCCGGGGAGCTGTTTTTT
CASSQDLWTSGIVAGELFF
>TRBJ2-2|.|once|TRBV9
TGTGCCAGCAGCGTACGTGGAGCGAACACCGGGGAGCTGTTTTTT
CASSVRGANTGELFF
>TRBJ2-2|.|.|TRBV11-2
TGTGCCAGCAGCCTCAGAGCGGGCACCGGGGAGCTGTTTTTT
CASSLRAGTGELFF
>TRBJ2-1|.|.|TRBV4-1
TGCGCCAGCAGCCAAGCGGGGGTGTCGAGTTCCTACAATGAGCAGTTCTTC
CASSQAGVSSSYNEQFF
>TRBJ2-7|.|.|TRBV27
TGTGCCAGCTCGGGCGCGGCGACACCCTACGAGCAGTACTTC
CASSGAATPYEQYF
>TRBJ2-1|TRBD2|.|TRBV9
TGTGCCAGCAGCCAGGGACTAGCGGGAGGGATGAGCTCCTACAATGAGCAGTTCTTC
CASSQGLAGGMSSYNEQFF
>TRBJ1-1|TRBD1|.|TRBV2
TGTGCCAGCACAGCCAGCCGACAGGGGGCGAACACTGAAGCTTTCTTT
CASTASRQGANTEAFF
>TRBJ1-3|.|.|TRBV28
TGTGCCAGCAGCGGCGGCAGCTCTGGAAACACCATATATTTT
CASSGGSSGNTIYF
>TRBJ2-2|.|.|TRBV19
TGTGCCAGTAGTATAGTGGGCGGGTCGAACACCGGGGAGCTGTTTTTT
CASSIVGGSNTGELFF
>TRBJ2-5|.|once|TRBV27
TGTGCCAGCAGGAATCAAGAGACCCAGTACTTC
CASRNQETQYF
>TRBJ2-7|.|.|TRBV6-1
TGTGCCAGCAGTGAACCTCCGTTGAGGCGAGTCGTGTACGAGCAGTACTTC
CASSEPPLRRVVYEQYF
>TRBJ2-2|TRBD2|.|TRBV5-1
TGCGCCAGCAGCCCACGCCTGGGGAGCGGGATCAGATCCGGGGAGCTGTTTTTT
CASSPRLGSGIRSGELFF
>TRBJ2-1|TRBD2|.|TRBV7-2
TGTGCCAGCAGCTGGGGACTAGCGGCAGTGGCCTACAATGAGCAGTTCTTC
CASSWGLAAVAYNEQFF
>TRBJ2-1|.|.|TRBV7-8
TGTGCCAGCAGCTTAAGTAGTCACAATGAGCAGTTCTTC
CASSLSSHNEQFF
>TRBJ2-1|.|.|TRBV27
TGTGCCAGCAGGCTTTTAATGGGTGATCGTGAGCAGTTCTTC
CASRLLMGDREQFF
>TRBJ2-1|TRBD2|.|TRBV7-6
TGTGCCAGCAGCCCTAGCGGGAGTATCAATGAGCAGTTCTTC
CASSPSGSINEQFF
>TRBJ2-7|TRBD2|.|TRBV7-9
TGTGCCAGCAGCCCGGGACTAGGAGCCTACCAGCAGTACTTC
CASSPGLGAYQQYF
>TRBJ1-2|.|.|TRBV2
TGTGCCGCGCCGGGGCAGGGCTATGGCTACACCTTC
CAAPGQGYGYTF
>TRBJ2-2|.|.|TRBV6-1
TGTGCCAGCAGCGCGAACGGAGCCACCGGGGAGCTGTTTTTT
CASSANGATGELFF
>TRBJ2-5|.|.|TRBV13
TGTGCCAGCAGCTTAAAAGAGACCCAGTACTTC
CASSLKETQYF
>TRBJ2-5|TRBD2|.|TRBV10-2
TGCGCCAGCAGTGGTTTAGGTCTAGCGGTTGGGGCGGAGACCCAGTACTTC
CASSGLGLAVGAETQYF
>TRBJ2-3|.|.|TRBV2
TGTGCCGGAGGATCCTTCCCAGATACGCAGTATTTT
CAGGSFPDTQYF
>TRBJ2-1|TRBD2|.|TRBV11-2
TGTGCCAGCAGCCCCCGGACTAGCGGTGAGCAGTTCTTC
CASSPRTSGEQFF
>TRBJ1-5|.|.|TRBV19
TGTGCCAGTTTTGGAGGCAGGCGGGGCAATCAGCCCCAGCATTTT
CASFGGRRGNQPQHF
>TRBJ2-5|TRBD2|.|TRBV19
TGTGCCAGTAGCCTCCGACTAGCGGGAGTCTTTAACCTCCAAGAGACCCAGTACTTC
CASSLRLAGVFNLQETQYF
>TRBJ2-7|TRBD1|.|TRBV4-1
TGCGCCAGCAGCCAAGGGACAGGGGGGACCTACGAGCAGTACTTC
CASSQGTGGTYEQYF
>TRBJ2-7|.|.|TRBV27
TGTGCCAGCGGCAGGTCCTACGAGCAGTACTTC
CASGRSYEQYF
>TRBJ2-5|.|.|TRBV27
TGTGCCAGCAGTTTAAGCCCGCGAACGACCCAGTACTTC
CASSLSPRTTQYF
>TRBJ2-5|.|.|TRBV7-9
TGTGCCAGCAGCTATTCGCTTGGGGAGACCCAGTACTTC
CASSYSLGETQYF
>TRBJ2-7|.|.|TRBV7-6
TGTGCCAGCAGCTTATCGTCGGACTTTACGAGCTCCTACGAGCAGTACTTC
CASSLSSDFTSSYEQYF
>TRBJ1-1|.|.|TRBV9
TGTGCCAGCAGCGATCAGGTGAACACTGAAGCTTTCTTT
CASSDQVNTEAFF
>TRBJ2-5|.|.|TRBV11-2
TGTGCCAGCAGCTTAAAACAGTCTCCCCAAGAGACCCAGTACTTC
CASSLKQSPQETQYF
>TRBJ2-1|.|.|TRBV19
TGTGCCAGTAGCCCAGCCCTGGGGGATGAGCAGTTCTTC
CASSPALGDEQFF